Shown below are 24 T cell receptor beta chains from a single sample sequenced in a study of blood T cell repertoires in COVID-19. Assay: immunoSEQ multiplex PCR; the TCRdb copy retains only in-frame clones and omits some. The sample consists of about 120,000 clones, about four fifths of them appearing once. Sequenced material: peripheral blood. The source of these receptors is a man aged 55 to 70 with active or convalescent COVID-19.

The CDR3, as DNA: TGTGCCAGCCCAGGGGGGACTAGTCTGTACGAGCAGTACTTC. Translation gives CASPGGTSLYEQYF. The V call is TRBV7-3, the J call TRBJ2-7, with a weak D call TRBD2 (8 bases). V was cut by 8 bases and J by 4 bases, with 18 bases left in between. This CDR3 is 14 amino acids long. Germline CDR1 and CDR2: SGHTA and FQGTGA.

This sequence joins TRBV6-5 and TRBJ2-2; D gene unclear. Trimming took 6 bases from V and 1 from J, leaving 3 bases between them. Germline CDR1 is MNHEY and CDR2 is SVGAGI. This CDR3 spans 12 amino acids. CDR3 coding DNA: TGTGCCAGCAGCCAGAACACCGGGGAGCTGTTTTTT. Its protein is CASSQNTGELFF.

This chain uses TRBV6-5 with TRBJ2-5, with D tentatively TRBD1 (5 bases). This CDR3 comprises 13 residues. Trimming removed 5 bases at V and 1 base at J, with 8 bases between. The germline gives CDR1 MNHEY, CDR2 SVGAGI. The DNA of the CDR3 is TGTGCCAGCAGTCGGACAACCCAAGAGACCCAGTACTTC. Translating gives CASSRTTQETQYF.

The V and J genes are TRBV19 and TRBJ2-3; the D gene is possibly TRBD2 (6 bases). CDR3 length: 12 residues. CDR1 is LNHDA and CDR2 is SQIVND in the germline V gene (reference sequence). The CDR3 loop is CASGLRTDTQYF. The CDR3 DNA is TGTGCTTCGGGACTGAGGACAGATACGCAGTATTTT.

The J gene is TRBJ2-7, the V gene TRBV29-1, with 10 positions matching TRBD1. Per the germline V gene, CDR1 is SQVTM and CDR2 is ANQGSEA. The length of the CDR3 is 14 residues. J was trimmed by 0 bases and V by 7 bases; bases with no gene match: 6. CDR3 sequence: CSDDRGRSSYEQYF. DNA for the CDR3: TGCAGCGATGACAGGGGGCGAAGCTCCTACGAGCAGTACTTC.

This clone came up once. The chain uses TRBV19 and TRBJ2-3, with 9 nucleotides matching TRBD2. CDR3 length: 16 residues. Per germline, CDR1 LNHDA and CDR2 SQIVND (reference sequence). V dropped 6 bases and J dropped 4; count of bases not matched to a gene: 11. Here the CDR3 DNA reads TGTGCCAGTAGCCCATATAGCGGGAGAGTCGCAGATACGCAGTATTTT. The encoded protein is CASSPYSGRVADTQYF.

This clone appeared a single time. This chain uses TRBV4-2 with TRBJ2-7, with 11 bases aligning to TRBD2. This CDR3 has 16 amino acids. Germline-derived CDR1 and CDR2 are LGHNA and YNFKEQ. Trimming cost V 1 base and J 2 bases; bases outside gene matches: 4. In DNA form, the CDR3 reads TGTGCCAGCAGCCAAGGGGGACTAGCGGAAGCCTACGAGCAGTACTTC. Encoded protein: CASSQGGLAEAYEQYF.

The chain recombines TRBV6-6 with TRBJ1-2, with TRBD1 identical over 10 bases. Germline lookup yields CDR1 MNHNY and CDR2 SVGAGI (reference sequence). The CDR3 contains 13 residues. The junction had 9 bases not matched to a gene; V was cut back by 9 bases and J by 8 bases. The CDR3 region has the DNA TGTGCCAGGGGCCGACAGGGGGCGCGAGGCTACACCTTC. Protein: CARGRQGARGYTF.

The J gene is TRBJ2-7, the V gene TRBV5-4, with D tentatively TRBD1 (6 bases). The CDR3 runs to 13 residues. V lost 0 bases to trimming and J lost 3 bases, with 7 bases between them. Germline loops: CDR1 SGHNT, CDR2 YYREEE (reference sequence). The CDR3 sequence: CASSLGTDYEQYF. CDR3 nucleotides: TGTGCCAGCAGCTTGGGGACAGACTACGAGCAGTACTTC.

The rearrangement joins TRBV7-8 to TRBJ1-1; D might be TRBD1 (5 bases). Germline-derived CDR1 and CDR2 are SGHVS and FQNEAQ. Trimming removed 1 base at V and 4 bases at J, with 13 bases between. The CDR3 has 15 residues. The CDR3 DNA follows: TGTGCCAGCAGCTTAGGGCCGGGGGGTATCACTGAAGCTTTCTTT. It translates to CASSLGPGGITEAFF.

This clone turned up a few times. The chain recombines TRBV7-8 with TRBJ1-5; possible D gene TRBD1, 6 bases. In germline, CDR1 is SGHVS, CDR2 FQNEAQ. The CDR3 is 14 amino acids. V gave up 2 bases and J gave up 2 bases, with 7 bases separating them. The CDR3 sequence is CASSLPGGNQPQHF. The DNA of the CDR3 is TGTGCCAGCAGCTTACCAGGGGGCAATCAGCCCCAGCATTTT.

This clone was counted between two and nine times. V and J are TRBV6-2 or TRBV6-3 and TRBJ2-2; tentative D call: TRBD2 (6 bases). CDR1 is MNHEY, CDR2 SVGEGT, per germline. The CDR3 contains 16 residues. Deletions cut 1 base from V and 4 bases from J, with 13 bases between. CDR3 in amino acids: CASSYWAGYRTGELFF. DNA for the CDR3: TGTGCCAGCAGTTACTGGGCGGGATACCGCACCGGGGAGCTGTTTTTT.

This sequence joins TRBV2 and TRBJ2-7; 8 bases align to TRBD2. After removal of 0 bases from V and 6 bases from J, the junction contained 1 base not matched to a gene. This CDR3 comprises 13 residues. The V gene's germline CDR1 is SNHLY and CDR2 FYNNEI. The CDR3 coding sequence is TGTGCCAGCAGTGAAGCCCGGGGGGGCGAGCAGTACTTC. It yields the protein CASSEARGGEQYF.

The chain is built from TRBV27 and TRBJ2-7, with D possibly TRBD1 on 5 matching bases. V lost 8 bases, J lost 4 bases, and 12 bases lay in between. There are 12 residues in the CDR3. Per the germline V gene, CDR1 is MNHEY and CDR2 is SMNVEV (reference sequence). The CDR3 DNA sequence: TGTGCCAGCGGTCGCAGGGTGTACGAGCAGTACTTC. Its protein product is CASGRRVYEQYF.

On this clone: At one boundary the junction diverges from the germline segment, which might be a read error. The chain combines TRBV4-2 with TRBJ2-7; perhaps TRBD2 as D (5 bases). The CDR3 extends over 13 amino acids. Germline V gives CDR1 LGHNA, CDR2 YNFKEQ. The CDR3 DNA reads as TGTGCCAGCAGTCAAGAGGGCCCCTACGAGCAGTACTTC. Translating gives CASSQEGPYEQYF.

The genes are TRBV24-1 and TRBJ2-2; 12 bases line up with TRBD1. V lost 7 bases, J lost 7 bases, and 12 bases stayed unmatched. The germline gives CDR1 KGHDR, CDR2 SFDVKD. The CDR3 loop spans 17 amino acids. As DNA, the CDR3 is TGTGCCACCAGCGGTCATACCGGGACAGGGGGCGACGGGGAGCTGTTTTTT. This gives the protein CATSGHTGTGGDGELFF.

This chain uses TRBV28 with TRBJ2-7, with a tentative D call TRBD1 (6 bases). Between the trimmed V and J ends, which lost 8 bases and 0 bases, there was a span of 8 bases. CDR1 is MDHEN and CDR2 is SYDVKM in the germline V gene. The CDR3 length is 12 residues. The CDR3 protein is CASGGFSYEQYF. The CDR3 region has the DNA TGTGCCAGCGGGGGCTTCTCCTACGAGCAGTACTTC.

In its sample, this clone was seen once. The rearrangement links TRBV18 to TRBJ2-1; 7 bases are shared with TRBD2. V lost 2 bases and J lost 5; bases outside the gene matches: 12. The germline V gene encodes CDR1 KGHSH and CDR2 LQKENI. The CDR3 is made up of 17 amino acids. The CDR3 coding sequence is TGTGCCAGCTCACCATCCTACGGGCCTAGCGGTGACAATGAGCAGTTCTTC. It encodes CASSPSYGPSGDNEQFF.

This clone was detected a few times. The chain has TRBV18 and TRBJ1-1; D is unresolved. CDR1 is KGHSH, CDR2 LQKENI, per germline. Deletions cut 6 bases from V and 1 base from J, with 9 bases between. The CDR3 consists of 13 residues. CDR3: CASSSTENTEAFF. As DNA, the CDR3 is TGTGCCAGCTCCTCAACAGAGAACACTGAAGCTTTCTTT.

The chain carries TRBV6-2 or TRBV6-3 and TRBJ2-7; D gene ambiguous. CDR1 and CDR2 from the germline V gene are MNHEY and SVGEGT. V dropped 6 bases and J dropped 0 bases, with 15 bases sitting between them. This CDR3 region has 15 residues. The CDR3 here is CASRPNSLTSYEQYF. For the CDR3, the DNA is TGTGCCAGCAGGCCTAACAGTTTAACCTCCTACGAGCAGTACTTC.

J is TRBJ2-7 and V is TRBV28; TRBD2 agrees at 10 bases. CDR1 MDHEN and CDR2 SYDVKM come from the germline V gene. The CDR3 is 16 amino acids. The trim removed 2 bases at V and 0 bases at J, leaving 4 bases unmatched. CDR3 sequence: CASSLNPSGSSYEQYF. The CDR3, as DNA: TGTGCCAGCAGTTTAAACCCTAGCGGGAGCTCCTACGAGCAGTACTTC.

The chain is built from TRBV19 and TRBJ1-5; 9 bases fit TRBD1. Germline-derived CDR1 and CDR2 are LNHDA and SQIVND (reference sequence). The CDR3 contains 15 residues. With V trimmed by 1 base and J by 2 bases, 0 bases remained unmatched. The CDR3: CASSIGDRGNQPQHF. The CDR3 bases are TGTGCCAGTAGTATAGGGGACAGGGGCAATCAGCCCCAGCATTTT.

Note on this clone: This same CDR3 is encoded by further DNA sequences in the sample. This sequence joins TRBV4-3 and TRBJ2-7; TRBD2 matches at 11 bases. Germline trimming cut 4 bases from V and 3 bases from J; bases unmatched to any gene: 5. The CDR3 spans 15 residues. CDR1 is LGHNA and CDR2 is YSLEER in the germline V gene. The CDR3: CASSPRTSGFYEQYF. The CDR3, as DNA: TGCGCCAGCAGCCCCCGGACTAGCGGGTTCTACGAGCAGTACTTC.

This chain joins TRBV24-1 and TRBJ2-1, with D perhaps matching TRBD1 (5 bases). V gave up 4 bases and J gave up 12 bases, with 12 bases separating them. Germline V lookup: CDR1 KGHDR, CDR2 SFDVKD. There are 12 residues in the CDR3. The CDR3 reads CATSDPDSRQFF. The CDR3 region has the DNA TGTGCCACCAGTGACCCCGACAGTAGGCAGTTCTTC.